This is a list of T cell receptor beta chains from one sample in a study of patients and donors after allogeneic stem cell transplantation. TCRdb independently ran MiXCR on the RT-PCR reads; one entry per CDR3 protein. There are approximately 430,000 distinct CDR3 sequences in the sample; 16% occur only once, and 6% to 8% lies in the top ten. The sample was blood, either unsorted or a sorted T cell fraction (not recorded which). The receptors were sampled from a human donor who was either an allogeneic HSCT recipient or a stem cell or donor lymphocyte infusion donor (not recorded which). It is not recorded whose cells these are; they may come from a transplant donor. CDR3s include the opening cysteine and the closing phenylalanine or tryptophan. A D gene is named only where the DNA matches it firmly. Clone size is stated in some rows and not others, as once, few, many or a class when expanded.

J	V	D	size	DNA	CDR3
TRBJ1-5	TRBV4-1	NA	NA	TGCGCCAGCAGTCCTAAATCTGGGATATCGCGTCAGCCCCAGCATTTT	CASSPKSGISRQPQHF
TRBJ1-4	TRBV15	NA	NA	TGTGCCACCAGCCCACAAGGGGCGGGTGATGAAAAACTGTTTTTT	CATSPQGAGDEKLFF
TRBJ2-7	TRBV20-1	TRBD2	NA	TGCAGTGCTAGTCGGCTAGCGGGAGGGCCTTACGAGCAGTACTTC	CSASRLAGGPYEQYF
TRBJ2-1	TRBV20-1	TRBD2	NA	TGCAGTGCAACCGCAAGCGGGACCTCCCCCAATGAGCAGTTCTTC	CSATASGTSPNEQFF
TRBJ2-1	TRBV18	NA	NA	TGTGCCAGCTCACCAAGGGGACTTAGCTCCTACAATGAGCAGTTCTTC	CASSPRGLSSYNEQFF
TRBJ2-1	TRBV11-1	TRBD2	NA	TGTGCCAGCAGCCCTGCCCGGGGCGGGAGGACGGACAATGAGCAGTTCTTC	CASSPARGGRTDNEQFF
TRBJ2-3	TRBV5-6	NA	few	TGTGCCAGCAGCTTGGGACGGTACACAGATACGCAGTATTTT	CASSLGRYTDTQYF
TRBJ2-3	TRBV4-3	NA	few	TGCGCCAGCAGCCAGCAGGTGACAGCAACAGATACGCAGTATTTT	CASSQQVTATDTQYF
TRBJ1-1	TRBV4-3	NA	NA	TGCGCCAGCAGCCAAGAGACGGTGTTCGATACTGAAGCTTTCTTT	CASSQETVFDTEAFF
TRBJ2-7	TRBV3-1	NA	NA	TGTGCCAGCAGCCAAGTCCCCTACGAGCAGTACTTC	CASSQVPYEQYF
TRBJ2-7	TRBV6-2/TRBV6-3	NA	NA	TGTGCCAGCAGTTACTCGTCCAGCCTATCCTACGAGCAGTACTTC	CASSYSSSLSYEQYF
TRBJ2-2	TRBV4-1	NA	few	TGCGCCAGCAGCCAAGACCCTGCAGACACCGGGGAGCTGTTTTTT	CASSQDPADTGELFF
TRBJ1-2	TRBV6-5	NA	many	TGTGCCAGCAGTTTGTGGCTCGCGGACTATGGCTACACCTTC	CASSLWLADYGYTF
TRBJ2-1	TRBV6-2/TRBV6-3	NA	NA	TGTACCAGCAGTTCCCTCCCGGGGCAGTCGTCCTACAATGAGCAGTTCTTC	CTSSSLPGQSSYNEQFF
TRBJ2-4	TRBV9	NA	NA	TGTGCCAGCAGCGTATCCCTTGGGGCCAAAAACATTCAGTACTTC	CASSVSLGAKNIQYF
TRBJ2-7	TRBV10-3	TRBD2	many	TGTGCCATCAGTGAACCTAGCGGGGGCCTCAGCTCCTACGAGCAGTACTTC	CAISEPSGGLSSYEQYF
TRBJ2-4	TRBV5-1	NA	many	TGCGCCAGCAGCTTGGAACAGGGAAGAAGGGACATTCAGTACTTC	CASSLEQGRRDIQYF
TRBJ1-5	TRBV20-1	NA	NA	TGCAGTGCGAGCCCGGGGGGGTGGGATGTGCCGCAGCCCCAGCATTTT	CSASPGGWDVPQPQHF
TRBJ1-1	TRBV7-3	NA	NA	TGTGCCAGCAGCTCTAATTGGAACACTGAAGCTTTCTTT	CASSSNWNTEAFF
TRBJ2-3	TRBV11-2	TRBD1	NA	TGTGCCAGCAGCCCAGGACAGGGAATGGGCACAGATACGCAGTATTTT	CASSPGQGMGTDTQYF
TRBJ2-2	TRBV6-2/TRBV6-3	NA	few	TGTGCCAGCAGTTACTTCGTCTGGGGGGACACCGGGGAGCTGTTTTTT	CASSYFVWGDTGELFF
TRBJ2-2	TRBV4-3	TRBD1	NA	TGCGCCAGCAGCACCCCAACAGGGGGAAGTACCGGGGAGCTGTTTTTT	CASSTPTGGSTGELFF
TRBJ2-7	TRBV20-1	NA	few	TGCAGTGCTAGGCTACGGGACCTACCCTACGAGCAGTACTTC	CSARLRDLPYEQYF
TRBJ2-6	TRBV27	NA	NA	TGTGCCAGCAGGTTCACAGGGACTGGGGCCAACGTCCTGACTTTC	CASRFTGTGANVLTF
TRBJ1-4	TRBV7-2	TRBD1	few	TGTGCCAGCAGCTCCGACAGGGGAGAAAAACTGTTTTTT	CASSSDRGEKLFF
TRBJ1-3	TRBV12-3/TRBV12-4	NA	many	TGTGCCAGCACCCCGCTGGGTTCGGGAAACACCATATATTTT	CASTPLGSGNTIYF
TRBJ2-5	TRBV9	TRBD2	few	TGTGCCAGCAGCGCCTTACTAGCGGGAGGGGCCCAGTACTTC	CASSALLAGGAQYF
TRBJ2-7	TRBV20-1	TRBD2	NA	TGCAGTGCTGGAGGACTAGCGGGGGCCTACGAGCAGTACTTC	CSAGGLAGAYEQYF
TRBJ2-5	TRBV4-1	TRBD2	few	TGCGCCAGCAGCCAAGTTCAGCGGGGGGGTCAAGAGACCCAGTACTTC	CASSQVQRGGQETQYF
TRBJ2-1	TRBV24-1	TRBD2	few	TGTGCCACCAGTGATTTGTCTAGCGGGAGGGGGCATGAGCAGTTCTTC	CATSDLSSGRGHEQFF
TRBJ1-5	TRBV28	NA	few	TGTGCCAGCAGGGACAGATACAATCAGCCCCAGCATTTT	CASRDRYNQPQHF
TRBJ1-1	TRBV20-1	NA	NA	TGCAGTGCTAGGATCAGGCAATCCACTGAAGCTTTCTTT	CSARIRQSTEAFF
TRBJ1-4	TRBV2	NA	NA	TGTGCCAGCAGTGACAACAGGGTTCGGAGTGAAAAACTGTTTTTT	CASSDNRVRSEKLFF
TRBJ2-1	TRBV9	NA	few	TGTGCCAGCAGCGTATGGGGGAGCTCCTACAATGAGCAGTTCTTC	CASSVWGSSYNEQFF
TRBJ1-1	TRBV6-2/TRBV6-3	NA	NA	TGTGCCAGCGCACAGGGTACGGCAGCTTTCTTT	CASAQGTAAFF